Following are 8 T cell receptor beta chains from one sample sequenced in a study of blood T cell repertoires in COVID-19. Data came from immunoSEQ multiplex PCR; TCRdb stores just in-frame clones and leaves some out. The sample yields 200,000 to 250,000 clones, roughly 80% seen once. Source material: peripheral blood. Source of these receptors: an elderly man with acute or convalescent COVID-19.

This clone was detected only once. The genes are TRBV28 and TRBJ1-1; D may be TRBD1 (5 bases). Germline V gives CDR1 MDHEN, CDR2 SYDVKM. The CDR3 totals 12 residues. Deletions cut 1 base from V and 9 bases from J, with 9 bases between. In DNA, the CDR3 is TGTGCCAGCAGTTTATATCGGGGGAAAGCTTTCTTT. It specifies CASSLYRGKAFF.

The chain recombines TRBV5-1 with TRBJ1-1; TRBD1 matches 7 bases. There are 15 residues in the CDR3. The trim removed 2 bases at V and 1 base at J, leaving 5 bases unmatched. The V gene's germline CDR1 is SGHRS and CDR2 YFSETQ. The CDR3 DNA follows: TGCGCCAGCAGCTTACAGGGGTATGCGAACACTGAAGCTTTCTTT. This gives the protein CASSLQGYANTEAFF.

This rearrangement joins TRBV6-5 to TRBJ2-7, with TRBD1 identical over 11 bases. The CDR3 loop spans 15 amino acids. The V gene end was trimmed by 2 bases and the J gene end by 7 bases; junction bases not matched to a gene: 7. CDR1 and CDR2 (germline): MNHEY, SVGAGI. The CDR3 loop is CASSYEGTGGREQYF. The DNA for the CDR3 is TGTGCCAGCAGTTACGAGGGGACAGGGGGGAGGGAGCAGTACTTC.

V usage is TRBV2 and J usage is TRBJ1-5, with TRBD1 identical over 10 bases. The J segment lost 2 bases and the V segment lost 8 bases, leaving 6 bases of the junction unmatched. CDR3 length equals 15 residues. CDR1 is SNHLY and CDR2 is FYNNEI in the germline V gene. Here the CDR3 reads CASLSGQGGNQPQHF. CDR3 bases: TGTGCCAGCCTTTCTGGACAGGGGGGCAATCAGCCCCAGCATTTT.

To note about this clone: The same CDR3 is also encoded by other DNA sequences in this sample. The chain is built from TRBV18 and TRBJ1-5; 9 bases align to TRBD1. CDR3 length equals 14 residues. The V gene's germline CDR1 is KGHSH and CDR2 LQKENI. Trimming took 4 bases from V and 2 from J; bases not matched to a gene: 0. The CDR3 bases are TGTGCCAGCTCACGACAGGGGGGCAATCAGCCCCAGCATTTT. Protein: CASSRQGGNQPQHF.

DNA of the CDR3: TGTGCCAGTACCCCCATGGAGGCGGGCGAGCAGTACTTC. It yields the protein CASTPMEAGEQYF. This chain joins TRBV12-3 or TRBV12-4 and TRBJ2-7; D might be TRBD2 (5 bases). The CDR3 contains 13 residues. V gave up 9 bases and J gave up 6 bases, with 18 bases separating them.

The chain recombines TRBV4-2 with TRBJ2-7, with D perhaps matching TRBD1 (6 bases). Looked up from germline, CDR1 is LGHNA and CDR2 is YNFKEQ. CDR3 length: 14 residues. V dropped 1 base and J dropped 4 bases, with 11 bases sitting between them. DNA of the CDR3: TGTGCCAGCAGCCAAGTTAACAGGGCGTACGAGCAGTACTTC. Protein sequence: CASSQVNRAYEQYF.

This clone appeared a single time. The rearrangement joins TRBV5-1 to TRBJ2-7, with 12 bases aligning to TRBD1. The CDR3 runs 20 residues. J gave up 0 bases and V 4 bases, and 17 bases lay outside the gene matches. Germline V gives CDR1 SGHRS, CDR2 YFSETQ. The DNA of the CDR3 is TGCGCCAGCAGCCGACCCCCACTGCCGGGACAGGGGGCTTTCTCCTACGAGCAGTACTTC. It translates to CASSRPPLPGQGAFSYEQYF.